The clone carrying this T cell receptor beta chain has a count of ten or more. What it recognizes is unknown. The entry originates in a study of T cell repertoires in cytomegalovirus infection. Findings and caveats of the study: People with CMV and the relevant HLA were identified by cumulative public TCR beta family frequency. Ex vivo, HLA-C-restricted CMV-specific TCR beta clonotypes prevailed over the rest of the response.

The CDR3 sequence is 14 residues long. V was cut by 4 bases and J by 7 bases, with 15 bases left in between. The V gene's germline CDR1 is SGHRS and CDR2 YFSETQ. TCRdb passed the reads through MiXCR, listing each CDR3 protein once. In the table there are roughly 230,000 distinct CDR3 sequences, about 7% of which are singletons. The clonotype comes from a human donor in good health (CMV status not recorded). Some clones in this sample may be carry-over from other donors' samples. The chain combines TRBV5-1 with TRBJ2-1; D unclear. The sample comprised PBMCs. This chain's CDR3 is CASSPTPSANEQFF. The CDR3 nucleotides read TGCGCCAGCAGCCCTACCCCGTCGGCGAATGAGCAGTTCTTC. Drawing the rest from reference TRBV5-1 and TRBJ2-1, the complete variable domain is KAGVTQTPRYLIKTRGQQVTLSCSPISGHRSVSWYQQTPGQGLQFLFEYFSETQRNKGNFPGRFSGRQFSNSRSEMNVSTLELGDSALYLCASSPTPSANEQFFGPGTRLTVL.